What follows is one TCR beta chain and its context. Its matching antigen is unknown. The V and J ends lost 0 bases and 6 bases respectively, with 4 bases between them. This CDR3 has 12 residues. CDR1 and CDR2 (germline): SGHRS, YFSETQ. Assay: immunoSEQ multiplex PCR; the TCRdb copy retains only in-frame clones and omits some. The sample records approximately 90,000 clones, around 85% being singletons. The data originate from a study of glioma-infiltrating T cells after dendritic cell vaccination. Study-wide background: Dendritic cells derived from monocytes and pulsed with autologous tumor lysate formed the vaccine.

Regarding the study as a whole: Patients with more pretreatment TILs had longer time to progression and survival.

Only patients with spare fresh-frozen tumor and over two years of follow-up were included. No glioblastoma patient carried an isocitrate dehydrogenase mutation. The sequence was collected from a human donor with glioblastoma. Sequencing used blood, obtained before dendritic cell vaccination. The chain carries TRBV5-1 and TRBJ2-1, with no clear D. DNA for the CDR3: TGCGCCAGCAGCTTGGCCTTCAATGAGCAGTTCTTC. The encoded protein is CASSLAFNEQFF.